The present entry profiles one T cell receptor beta chain with its context. The data belong to a study of blood T cell repertoires in COVID-19. Across the whole study: Acute-phase and convalescent COVID-19 samples originated in the United States, Italy and Spain. T cells, B-cell-depleted T cells, or PBMCs provided the cDNA or gDNA that served as material.

Sequencing was performed with immunoSEQ multiplex PCR; in TCRdb, only in-frame clones are kept and a portion is missing. The sample holds about 380,000 clones, roughly 91% seen once. Germline CDR1 MNHEY, CDR2 SVGEGT. The CDR3 is 13 amino acids. With 4 bases removed from V and 3 bases from J, the gap between germline ends came to 7 bases. Participants were aged about 18 to 89 years from some 24 US areas. Cohort 3 recovery required two negative PCRs, clearance, or symptom resolution. The sequencing sample was made of PBMCs or T cells enriched from blood (not recorded which). The sequence derives from a woman aged 18-29 years who had recovered from COVID-19. The chain combines TRBV6-2 or TRBV6-3 with TRBJ2-1; D gene uncertain. The DNA for the CDR3 is TGTGCCAGCAGTTCCAGGATCTACAATGAGCAGTTCTTC. This gives the protein CASSSRIYNEQFF.